This section outlines one TCR beta chain sequence together with its context. Its antigen is currently unknown. Germline values: CDR1 MGHRA, CDR2 YSYEKL. Trimming took off 0 bases at V and 4 bases at J, with 12 bases between the two ends. The CDR3 contains 15 residues. This sample is drawn from a study of T cells in localized non-small cell lung cancer. Study results and caveats: Of the tissues analyzed, uninvolved adjacent lung showed maximal T cell clonality, greater than tumor. Detection in adjacent lung was observed for a median around 50 of the top 100 tumor clones. Among blood samples, higher T cell density accompanied longer overall survival. Only one tumor region went through sequencing, so heterogeneity may still be there.

Here immunoSEQ multiplex PCR was the method, and the copy in TCRdb shows in-frame clones only, minus some. The sample has tens of thousands of clones; over 85% are singletons. Sequenced here: peripheral blood, sampled before any cancer treatment. This chain uses TRBV4-1 with TRBJ2-5; the D gene is possibly TRBD2 (6 bases). This sequence was found in a man aged 40-75 years with stage I squamous cell lung carcinoma. CDR3 nucleotides: TGCGCCAGCAGCCAAGAAGCGGGCAGATTAGAGACCCAGTACTTC. Translating gives CASSQEAGRLETQYF.